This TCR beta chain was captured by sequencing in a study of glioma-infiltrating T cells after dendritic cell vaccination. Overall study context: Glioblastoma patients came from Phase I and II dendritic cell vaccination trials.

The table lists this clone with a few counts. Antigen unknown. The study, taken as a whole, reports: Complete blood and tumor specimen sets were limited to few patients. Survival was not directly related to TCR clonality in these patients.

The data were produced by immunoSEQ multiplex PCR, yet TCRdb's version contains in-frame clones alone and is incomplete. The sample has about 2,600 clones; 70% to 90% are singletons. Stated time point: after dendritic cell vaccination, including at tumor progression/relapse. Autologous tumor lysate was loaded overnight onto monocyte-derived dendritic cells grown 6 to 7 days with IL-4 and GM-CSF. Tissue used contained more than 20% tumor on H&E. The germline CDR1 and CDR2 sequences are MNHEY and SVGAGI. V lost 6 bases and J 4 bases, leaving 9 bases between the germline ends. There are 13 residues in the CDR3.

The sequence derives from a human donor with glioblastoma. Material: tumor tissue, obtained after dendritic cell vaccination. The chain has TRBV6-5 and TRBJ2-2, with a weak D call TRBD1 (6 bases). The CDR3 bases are TGTGCCAGCAGACAGGGCATCACCGGGGAGCTGTTTTTT. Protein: CASRQGITGELFF.